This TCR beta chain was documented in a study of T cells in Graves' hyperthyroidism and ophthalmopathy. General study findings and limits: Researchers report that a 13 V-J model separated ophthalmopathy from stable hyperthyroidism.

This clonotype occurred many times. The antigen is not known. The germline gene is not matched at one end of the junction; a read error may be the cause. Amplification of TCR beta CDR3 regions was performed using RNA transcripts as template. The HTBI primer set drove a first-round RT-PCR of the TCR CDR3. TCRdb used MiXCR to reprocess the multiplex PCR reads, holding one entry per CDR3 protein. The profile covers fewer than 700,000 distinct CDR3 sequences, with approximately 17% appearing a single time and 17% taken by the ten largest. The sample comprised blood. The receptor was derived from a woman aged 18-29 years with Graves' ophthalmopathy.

CDR3 DNA: TGCGCCAGCAGACGGACAGGGAACACCGGGGAGCTGTTTTTT. It codes for CASRRTGNTGELFF. The chain carries TRBV27 and TRBJ2-2; 7 nucleotides match TRBD1. CDR3 length: 14 amino acids. Germline CDR1 reads MNHEY; CDR2 reads SMNVEV (reference sequence).